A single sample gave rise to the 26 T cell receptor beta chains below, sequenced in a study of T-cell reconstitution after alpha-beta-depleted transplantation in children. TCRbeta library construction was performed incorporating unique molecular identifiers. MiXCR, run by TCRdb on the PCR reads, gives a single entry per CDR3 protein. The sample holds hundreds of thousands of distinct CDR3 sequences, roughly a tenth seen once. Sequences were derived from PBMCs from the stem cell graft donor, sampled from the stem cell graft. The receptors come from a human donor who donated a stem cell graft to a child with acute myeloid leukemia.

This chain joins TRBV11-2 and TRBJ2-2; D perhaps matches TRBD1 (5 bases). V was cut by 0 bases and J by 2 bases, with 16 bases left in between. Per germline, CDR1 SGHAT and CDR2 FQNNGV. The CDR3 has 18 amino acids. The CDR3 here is CASSLEGIWGKNTGELFF. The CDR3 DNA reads TGTGCCAGCAGCTTAGAGGGCATATGGGGCAAAAACACCGGGGAGCTGTTTTTT.

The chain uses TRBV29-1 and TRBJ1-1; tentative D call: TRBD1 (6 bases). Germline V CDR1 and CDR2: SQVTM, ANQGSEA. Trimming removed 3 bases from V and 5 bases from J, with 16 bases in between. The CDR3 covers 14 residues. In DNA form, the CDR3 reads TGCAGCGTTGACCGGGGGGCTAGAGGGACTGAAGCTTTCTTT. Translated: CSVDRGARGTEAFF.

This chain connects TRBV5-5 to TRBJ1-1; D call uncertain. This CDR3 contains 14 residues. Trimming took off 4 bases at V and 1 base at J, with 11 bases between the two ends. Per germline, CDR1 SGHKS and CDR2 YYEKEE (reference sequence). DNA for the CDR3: TGTGCCAGCAGCCCCCACCATGAGAACACTGAAGCTTTCTTT. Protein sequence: CASSPHHENTEAFF.

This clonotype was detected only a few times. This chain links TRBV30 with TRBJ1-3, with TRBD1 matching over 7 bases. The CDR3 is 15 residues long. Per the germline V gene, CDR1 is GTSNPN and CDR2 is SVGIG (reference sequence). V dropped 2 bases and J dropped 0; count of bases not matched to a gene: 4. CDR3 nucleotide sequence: TGTGCCTGGAGTCGGGACAGCGGCTCTGGAAACACCATATATTTT. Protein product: CAWSRDSGSGNTIYF.

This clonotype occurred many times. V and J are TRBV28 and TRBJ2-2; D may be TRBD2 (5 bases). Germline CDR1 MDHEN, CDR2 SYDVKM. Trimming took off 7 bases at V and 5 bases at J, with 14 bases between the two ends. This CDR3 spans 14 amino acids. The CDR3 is CASKLSGGTGELFF. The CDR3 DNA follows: TGTGCCAGCAAGCTGAGCGGCGGGACCGGGGAGCTGTTTTTT. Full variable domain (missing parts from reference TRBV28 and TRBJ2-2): DVKVTQSSRYLVKRTGEKVFLECVQDMDHENMFWYRQDPGLGLRLIYFSYDVKMKEKGDIPEGYSVSREKKERFSLILESASTNQTSMYLCASKLSGGTGELFFGEGSRLTVL.

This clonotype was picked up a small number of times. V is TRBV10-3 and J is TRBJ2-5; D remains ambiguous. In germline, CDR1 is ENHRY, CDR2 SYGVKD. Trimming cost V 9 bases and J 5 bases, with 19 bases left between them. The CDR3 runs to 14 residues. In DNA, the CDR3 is TGTGCCATTATGGATCAGACGGTGGGGGAGACCCAGTACTTC. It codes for CAIMDQTVGETQYF.

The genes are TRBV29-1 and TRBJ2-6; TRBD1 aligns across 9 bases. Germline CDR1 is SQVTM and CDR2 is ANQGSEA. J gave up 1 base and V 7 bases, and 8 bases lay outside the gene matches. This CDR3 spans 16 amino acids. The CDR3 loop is CSASGDRDSGANVLTF. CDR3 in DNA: TGCAGCGCTTCCGGGGACAGGGATTCTGGGGCCAACGTCCTGACTTTC.

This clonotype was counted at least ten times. The CDR3 coding sequence is TGCGCCAGCAGCTCAGCCGGAGCCTACGAGCAGTACTTC. This codes for CASSSAGAYEQYF. This chain links TRBV5-1 with TRBJ2-7; unclear D gene. Germline V CDR1 and CDR2: SGHRS, YFSETQ. The ends were cut back, 3 bases at V and 2 bases at J, with 9 bases in the middle. There are 13 residues in the CDR3. Full variable domain (rest looked up from reference TRBV5-1 and TRBJ2-7): KAGVTQTPRYLIKTRGQQVTLSCSPISGHRSVSWYQQTPGQGLQFLFEYFSETQRNKGNFPGRFSGRQFSNSRSEMNVSTLELGDSALYLCASSSAGAYEQYFGPGTRLTVT.

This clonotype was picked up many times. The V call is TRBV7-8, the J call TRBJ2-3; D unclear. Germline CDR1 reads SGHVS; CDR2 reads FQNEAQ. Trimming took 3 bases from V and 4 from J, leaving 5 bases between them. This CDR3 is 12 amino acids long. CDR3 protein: CASSFRPDTQYF. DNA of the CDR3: TGTGCCAGCAGCTTCCGGCCAGATACGCAGTATTTT.

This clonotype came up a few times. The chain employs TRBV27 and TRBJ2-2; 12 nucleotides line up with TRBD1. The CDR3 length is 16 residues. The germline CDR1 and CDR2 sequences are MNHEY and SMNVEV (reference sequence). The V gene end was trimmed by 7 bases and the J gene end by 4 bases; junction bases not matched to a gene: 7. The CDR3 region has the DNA TGTGCCAGCAACGCCGGGACAGGGGGCCGCACCGGGGAGCTGTTTTTT. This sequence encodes CASNAGTGGRTGELFF.

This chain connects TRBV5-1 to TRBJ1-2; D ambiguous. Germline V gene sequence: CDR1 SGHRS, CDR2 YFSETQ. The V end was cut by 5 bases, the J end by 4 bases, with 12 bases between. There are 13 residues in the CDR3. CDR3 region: CASRPRQSYGYTF. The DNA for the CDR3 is TGCGCCAGCAGACCCCGGCAGAGCTATGGCTACACCTTC.

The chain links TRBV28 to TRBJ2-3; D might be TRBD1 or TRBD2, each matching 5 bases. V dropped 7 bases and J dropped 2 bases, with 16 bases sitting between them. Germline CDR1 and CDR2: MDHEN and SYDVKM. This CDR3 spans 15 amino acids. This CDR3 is CASIPGAFSTDTQYF. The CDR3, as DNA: TGTGCCAGCATACCCGGGGCCTTTTCCACAGATACGCAGTATTTT.

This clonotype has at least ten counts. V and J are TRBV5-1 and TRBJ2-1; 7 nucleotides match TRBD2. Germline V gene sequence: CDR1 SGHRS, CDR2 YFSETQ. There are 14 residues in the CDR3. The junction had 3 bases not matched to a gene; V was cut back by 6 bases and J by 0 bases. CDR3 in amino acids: CASTIAGSYNEQFF. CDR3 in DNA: TGCGCCAGCACCATAGCGGGCTCCTACAATGAGCAGTTCTTC.

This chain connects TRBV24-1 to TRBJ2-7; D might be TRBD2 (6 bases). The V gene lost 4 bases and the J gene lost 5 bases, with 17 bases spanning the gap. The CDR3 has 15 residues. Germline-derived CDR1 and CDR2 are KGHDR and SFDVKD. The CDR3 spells CATSDRSGSLHEQYF. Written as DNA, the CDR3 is TGTGCCACCAGTGACAGGAGCGGGTCCCTACACGAGCAGTACTTC.

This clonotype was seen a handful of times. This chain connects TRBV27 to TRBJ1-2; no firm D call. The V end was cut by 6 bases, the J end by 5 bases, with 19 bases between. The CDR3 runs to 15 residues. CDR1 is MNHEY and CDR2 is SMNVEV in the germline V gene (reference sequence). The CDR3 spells CASSRTTSGDYGYTF. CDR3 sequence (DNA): TGTGCCAGCAGCCGTACAACCTCCGGTGATTATGGCTACACCTTC.

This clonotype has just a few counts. This chain's CDR3 is CSAAGGGYNEQFF. The CDR3 nucleotides read TGCAGCGCCGCCGGGGGCGGCTACAATGAGCAGTTCTTC. The J gene is TRBJ2-1, the V gene TRBV29-1; possibly TRBD1 or TRBD2 for D (6 bases each). Per the germline V gene, CDR1 is SQVTM and CDR2 is ANQGSEA. This CDR3 contains 13 residues. V lost 7 bases, J lost 3 bases, and 13 bases lay in between.

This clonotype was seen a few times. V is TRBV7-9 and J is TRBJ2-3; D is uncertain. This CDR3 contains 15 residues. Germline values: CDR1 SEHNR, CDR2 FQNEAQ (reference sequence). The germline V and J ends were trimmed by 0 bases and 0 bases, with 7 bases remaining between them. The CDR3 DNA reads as TGTGCCAGCAGCTTAGCCACGGCCAGCACAGATACGCAGTATTTT. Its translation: CASSLATASTDTQYF.

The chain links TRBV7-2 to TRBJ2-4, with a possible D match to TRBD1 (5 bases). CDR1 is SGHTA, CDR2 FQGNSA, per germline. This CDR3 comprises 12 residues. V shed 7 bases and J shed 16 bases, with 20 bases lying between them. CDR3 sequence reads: CASNGPQVAVYF. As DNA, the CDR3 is TGTGCCAGCAATGGTCCACAGGTGGCCGTATACTTC.

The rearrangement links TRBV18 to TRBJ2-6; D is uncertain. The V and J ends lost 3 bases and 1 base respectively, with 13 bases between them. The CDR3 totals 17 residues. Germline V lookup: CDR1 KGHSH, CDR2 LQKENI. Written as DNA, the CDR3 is TGTGCCAGCTCACCCGTCTCGTGGACGTCTGGGGCCAACGTCCTGACTTTC. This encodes CASSPVSWTSGANVLTF.

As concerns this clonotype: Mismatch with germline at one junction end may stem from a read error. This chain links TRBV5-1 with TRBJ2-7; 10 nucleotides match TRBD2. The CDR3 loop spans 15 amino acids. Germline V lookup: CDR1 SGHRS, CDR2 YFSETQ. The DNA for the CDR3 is TGCGCCAGCTCTCGCGCCGGGACTAGCGATTACGAGCGGTACTTC. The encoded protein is CASSRAGTSDYERYF.

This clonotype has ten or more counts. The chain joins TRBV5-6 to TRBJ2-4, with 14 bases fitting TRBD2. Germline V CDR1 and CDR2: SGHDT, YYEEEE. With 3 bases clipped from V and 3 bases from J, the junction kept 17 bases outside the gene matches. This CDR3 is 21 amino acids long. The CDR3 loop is CASSSYTTGTSGRMDKNIQYF. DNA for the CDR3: TGTGCCAGCAGCTCATACACCACCGGGACTAGCGGGAGAATGGACAAAAACATTCAGTACTTC.

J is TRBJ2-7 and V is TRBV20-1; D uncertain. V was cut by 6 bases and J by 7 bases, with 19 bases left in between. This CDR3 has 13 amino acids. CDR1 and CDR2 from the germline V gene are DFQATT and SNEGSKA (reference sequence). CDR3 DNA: TGCAGTGCCAGAACCGGGTCCCTTGAGGAGCAGTACTTC. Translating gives CSARTGSLEEQYF.

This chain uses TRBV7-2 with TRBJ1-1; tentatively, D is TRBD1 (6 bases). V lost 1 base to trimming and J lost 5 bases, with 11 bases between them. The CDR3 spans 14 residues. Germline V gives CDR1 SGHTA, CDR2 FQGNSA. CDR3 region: CASSLDRGPTEAFF. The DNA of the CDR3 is TGTGCCAGCAGCTTAGATCGGGGGCCAACTGAAGCTTTCTTT. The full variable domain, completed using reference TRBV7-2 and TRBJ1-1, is GAGVSQSPSNKVTEKGKDVELRCDPISGHTALYWYRQSLGQGLEFLIYFQGNSAPDKSGLPSDRFSAERTGGSVSTLTIQRTQQEDSAVYLCASSLDRGPTEAFFGQGTRLTVV.

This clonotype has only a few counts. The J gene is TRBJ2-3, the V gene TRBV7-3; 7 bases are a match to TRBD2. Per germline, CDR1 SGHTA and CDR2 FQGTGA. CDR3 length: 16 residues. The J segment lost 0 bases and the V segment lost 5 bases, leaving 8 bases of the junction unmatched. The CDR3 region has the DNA TGTGCCAGCAGCCGAGGTGCGGGAGCAAGCACAGATACGCAGTATTTT. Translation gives CASSRGAGASTDTQYF. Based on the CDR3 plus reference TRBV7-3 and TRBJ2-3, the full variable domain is GAGVSQTPSNKVTEKGKYVELRCDPISGHTALYWYRQSLGQGPEFLIYFQGTGAADDSGLPNDRFFAVRPEGSVSTLKIQRTERGDSAVYLCASSRGAGASTDTQYFGPGTRLTVL.

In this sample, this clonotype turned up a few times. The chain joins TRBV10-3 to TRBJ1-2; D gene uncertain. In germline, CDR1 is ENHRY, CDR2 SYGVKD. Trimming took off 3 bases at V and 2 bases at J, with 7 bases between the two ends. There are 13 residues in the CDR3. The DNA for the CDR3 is TGTGCCATCAGTGAATCCGTCAACTATGGCTACACCTTC. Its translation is CAISESVNYGYTF.

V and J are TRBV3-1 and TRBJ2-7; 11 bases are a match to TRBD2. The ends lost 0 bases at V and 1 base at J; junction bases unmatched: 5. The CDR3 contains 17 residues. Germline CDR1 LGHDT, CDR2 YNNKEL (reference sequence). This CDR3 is CASSQDRLAGGSYEQYF. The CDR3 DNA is TGTGCCAGCAGCCAAGATCGGCTAGCGGGAGGTTCCTACGAGCAGTACTTC.